These T cell receptor beta chains were read from a single sample in a study of a mutant IDH1 vaccine in newly diagnosed glioma. These receptors have no identified antigens. Sequencing used immunoSEQ multiplex PCR; TCRdb keeps in-frame clones, though not all of them. The sample includes 77,000 or so clones, roughly four fifths of them seen just once. Source: PBMCs, taken from a glioma patient whose treatment included an IDH1 peptide vaccine. Source of these receptors: a man between 35 and 55 years old with glioma. Each CDR3 is given without its conserved first and last residue.

j_call v_call cdr3_aa
TRBJ1-6 TRBV4-3 ASSQDQGNNSPLH
- TRBV29-1 SVEAGFYEQY
TRBJ2-3 TRBV11-3 ASSVDTDTQY
TRBJ2-7 TRBV19 ASSRWGDEQY
TRBJ1-6 TRBV27 ASSSFKTGGRSPLH
TRBJ1-4 TRBV18 ASSFPGTAHEKLF
TRBJ1-6 TRBV7-9 ASSLGDRDSPLH
TRBJ2-1 TRBV14 ASSRARGFDYNEQF
TRBJ2-4 TRBV19 ASSLVQGASKNIQY
TRBJ1-4 TRBV4-3 ASSQVRKEKLF
TRBJ1-2 TRBV28 ASRTGVRGGYT
TRBJ2-3 TRBV11-3 ASSLGRTSTDTQY
TRBJ1-6 TRBV18 ASSLGELFNSPLH
TRBJ1-1 TRBV10-1 ASSPSQGIAEAF
TRBJ2-1 TRBV11-2 ASSLANEQF
TRBJ2-1 TRBV28 ASSWTGVGNEQF
TRBJ2-2 TRBV7-7 ASGATGVGGELF
TRBJ1-1 TRBV18 ASSPRTGGEAF
TRBJ2-3 TRBV27 ASSPLAGGRDTQY
TRBJ2-5 TRBV7-2 ASSPWGYTQETQY
TRBJ2-3 TRBV9 ASSQEASAGTDTQY
TRBJ2-3 TRBV29-1 SVVNRGTDTQY
TRBJ2-1 TRBV7-2 ASSLVALSVSPMAQF
TRBJ2-7 TRBV2 ASGIAGAYEQY
TRBJ2-3 TRBV11-2 ASSLTPGVNTQY
TRBJ1-2 TRBV28 ASRAGGGYGYT
TRBJ2-3 TRBV2 ASSEEASGSPTQY
TRBJ2-3 TRBV5-1 ASSSRGVADSTDTQY
TRBJ1-4 TRBV28 ASSLSGEGATNEKLF
TRBJ1-2 TRBV27 ASRPGQAFYGYT
TRBJ1-6 TRBV7-2 ASSSPAEGNSPLH
TRBJ1-2 TRBV25-1 ASAETKGGYT
TRBJ2-7 TRBV2 AIVEGVYEQY
TRBJ2-7 TRBV30 AWSGGRREQY
TRBJ2-1 TRBV30 AWTNPSNEQF
TRBJ2-1 TRBV4-1 ASSQGPGGDEQF
TRBJ1-5 TRBV2 ASSGPSGVNQPQH
TRBJ2-7 TRBV27 ASSFGTGVLYEQY
TRBJ2-7 TRBV7-2 ASTTGSSHRFYEQY
TRBJ2-5 TRBV7-2 ASSWSGQETQY